This is a list of T cell receptor beta chains from one sample in a study of blood T cell repertoires in COVID-19. TCRdb's table, derived via immunoSEQ multiplex PCR, lists solely in-frame clones and lacks some. The table lists 200,000 to 250,000 clones, approximately 80% of them singletons. Sample: peripheral blood. The origin of the receptors is a woman aged 70 to 79 with acute or convalescent COVID-19. CDR3s include the opening cysteine and the closing phenylalanine or tryptophan. Fields, in order: D gene, J gene, clone size, V gene, CDR3 DNA, CDR3 protein. A D gene is named only where the DNA matches it firmly. Clone size is not always given. Where it is, it says once, few, many or a class for expanded clones.

>TRBD2|TRBJ2-1|NA|TRBV6-5
TGTGCCAGCAGGGCTAGCGGGGGGGCCAATGAGCAGTTCTTC
CASRASGGANEQFF
>TRBD2|TRBJ2-5|NA|TRBV10-3
TGTGCCATCAGTGAGTCCGCGGGGGGCGGGGAGACCCAGTACTTC
CAISESAGGGETQYF
>NA|TRBJ1-5|NA|TRBV4-1
TGCGCCAGCAGCGTTTCAAGTGGCCAGCCCCAGCATTTT
CASSVSSGQPQHF
>TRBD1|TRBJ1-4|NA|TRBV4-1
TGCGCCAGCAGCCCACGGACAGGTCCTAATGAAAAACTGTTTTTT
CASSPRTGPNEKLFF
>TRBD1|TRBJ1-1|few|TRBV18
TGTGCCAGCTCACCAAATACCGGGACAGGCTTCACTGAAGCTTTCTTT
CASSPNTGTGFTEAFF
>TRBD1|TRBJ1-1|once|TRBV18
TGTGCCAGCTCACCAGCAGTAGGACAGGGGAACACTGAAGCTTTCTTT
CASSPAVGQGNTEAFF
>NA|TRBJ1-2|NA|TRBV7-2
TGTGCCAGCAGCTCTTTGCGGCAAGGAGGCTACACCTTC
CASSSLRQGGYTF
>NA|TRBJ1-2|NA|TRBV4-2
TGTGCCAGCAGCCAAGAAGTGGCGGGGGGCGATGGCTACACCTTC
CASSQEVAGGDGYTF
>TRBD2|TRBJ2-3|NA|TRBV18
TGTGCCAGCTCACCCCGGGGGGAGTCTGCGCAGTATTTT
CASSPRGESAQYF
>TRBD1|TRBJ1-1|NA|TRBV19
TGTGCCAGTAGCCTAGATCCCGAGACAGGGGCTGAAGCTTTCTTT
CASSLDPETGAEAFF
>TRBD1|TRBJ1-2|once|TRBV2
TGTGCCAGCAGTAACAGGGGGAACAACTATGGCTACACCTTC
CASSNRGNNYGYTF
>NA|TRBJ2-2|NA|TRBV19
TGTGCCAGTAGTATAGTGGCAGTCAACGCCGGGGAGCTGTTTTTT
CASSIVAVNAGELFF
>NA|TRBJ1-3|NA|TRBV15
TGTGCCACCAGCATAAACGGGGGACCTGGAAACACCATATATTTT
CATSINGGPGNTIYF
>TRBD1|TRBJ1-1|once|TRBV3-1/TRBV3-2
TGTGCCAGCAGCCAGTCGGGACAGATGAACACTGAAGCTTTCTTT
CASSQSGQMNTEAFF
>TRBD2|TRBJ2-1|NA|TRBV4-2
TGTGCCAGCAGCCGAACTAGCGACTCCTACAATGAGCAGTTCTTC
CASSRTSDSYNEQFF
>NA|TRBJ1-6|NA|TRBV19
TGTGCCAGTAGTGAGGACAGTGGGGATTCACCCCTCCACTTT
CASSEDSGDSPLHF
>NA|TRBJ2-5|NA|TRBV7-7
TGTGCCAGCAGCTTAGATGTAGAAGAGACCCAGTACTTC
CASSLDVEETQYF
>NA|TRBJ2-5|NA|TRBV4-1
TGCGCCAGCAGCCGACAGCCGCGGGAGACCCAGTACTTC
CASSRQPRETQYF
>NA|TRBJ2-5|NA|TRBV7-9
TGTGCCAGCAGCTTCGGCGGGCCGGACCTCCAAGAGACCCAGTACTTC
CASSFGGPDLQETQYF
>TRBD1|TRBJ1-2|NA|TRBV5-1
TGCGCCAGCAGCTTACAGGGGTCTGGCTATGGCTACACCTTC
CASSLQGSGYGYTF
>NA|TRBJ1-1|NA|TRBV11-2
TGTGCCAGCAGCATACAGGGCTCTGAAGCTTTCTTT
CASSIQGSEAFF
>NA|TRBJ2-2|many|TRBV5-1
TGCGCCAGCAGCTTGGGACAGGAGATCGGGGAGCTGTTTTTT
CASSLGQEIGELFF
>NA|TRBJ2-7|few|TRBV28
TGTGCCAGCAGTACTCACGACGAGCAGTACTTC
CASSTHDEQYF
>TRBD1|TRBJ1-2|NA|TRBV28
TGTGCCAGCAGGCCTCAGGGGGCTCAAAGTGGCTACACCTTC
CASRPQGAQSGYTF
>TRBD2|TRBJ2-1|NA|TRBV6-2/TRBV6-3
TGTGCCAGCAGTCCCGGACTAGCCCAGCAGTTCTTC
CASSPGLAQQFF
>TRBD1|TRBJ1-1|NA|TRBV19
TGTGCCAGTAGTATGGGGACAGGACACACTGAAGCTTTCTTT
CASSMGTGHTEAFF
>TRBD1|TRBJ2-2|NA|TRBV7-6
TGTGCCAGCAGCTCCGAGATACCGGGACAGGGCCCCACCGGGGAGCTGTTTTTT
CASSSEIPGQGPTGELFF
>TRBD2|TRBJ2-5|NA|TRBV5-1
TGCGCCAGCAGGTATTCAAGGCAGCGGGGGGGCAAAGAGACCCAGTACTTC
CASRYSRQRGGKETQYF